Listed below are T cell receptor beta chains from one sample, sequenced in a study of T cells in Graves' hyperthyroidism and ophthalmopathy. TCRdb reprocessed the multiplex PCR reads via MiXCR and lists one record per CDR3 protein. The sample shows approximately 400,000 distinct CDR3 sequences, roughly an eighth of them seen only once. The specimen was blood. These receptors came from a man aged 50 to 59 with Graves' ophthalmopathy. The CDR3 runs from the conserved cysteine through the conserved F or W. The D gene is left open where the match is weak. Clone size is not always given. Where it is, it says once, few, many or a class for expanded clones.

j_call,d_call,v_call,clone_size,cdr3_nt,cdr3_aa
TRBJ2-7,TRBD2,TRBV19,.,TGTGCCAGTAGAATTCTAGCGGGTGGGTTCATCGAGCAGTACTTC,CASRILAGGFIEQYF
TRBJ2-1,.,TRBV30,many,TGTGCCTGGAGCCCCAATAACAATGAGCAGTTCTTC,CAWSPNNNEQFF
TRBJ2-7,.,TRBV12-3/TRBV12-4,.,TGTGCCAGCAGTTATACAGTTGAGCAGTACTTC,CASSYTVEQYF
TRBJ2-5,.,TRBV2,few,TGTGCCATCCTGAGGGCCTCGGCAGAGACCCAGTACTTC,CAILRASAETQYF
TRBJ1-2,.,TRBV9,many,TGTGCCAGCAGCGTAGAGGTCTATGGGACTGTTACCTATGGCTACACCTTC,CASSVEVYGTVTYGYTF
TRBJ1-2,.,TRBV5-4,few,TGTGCCAGCAGTATATTGCGCTATGGCTACACCTTC,CASSILRYGYTF
TRBJ2-1,TRBD2,TRBV7-8,few,TGTGCCAGCGGCTTAGTGACTAGCGACCATTACAATGAGCAGTTCTTC,CASGLVTSDHYNEQFF
TRBJ2-3,.,TRBV5-1,many,TGCGCCAGCTCACCGGGACTGGATCGGATCACAGATACGCAGTATTTT,CASSPGLDRITDTQYF
TRBJ2-3,TRBD2,TRBV4-1,.,TGCGCCAGCAGCCATGTGACTAGCGGGGGCACAGATACGCAGTATTTT,CASSHVTSGGTDTQYF
TRBJ2-3,TRBD2,TRBV10-3,many,TGTGCCATCAGTGGATCGAGCGGGAGGGACACGCAGTATTTT,CAISGSSGRDTQYF
TRBJ2-3,TRBD2,TRBV5-1,few,TGCGCCAGCAGCGCAATAGCGGGAGTTGAAGATACGCAGTATTTT,CASSAIAGVEDTQYF
TRBJ2-7,TRBD1,TRBV19,.,TGTGCCAGTAGGCAAAGGGGGCAAGGGGCCTACGAGCAGTACTTC,CASRQRGQGAYEQYF
TRBJ1-2,.,TRBV30,many,TGTGCCTGGAGCTGGGACGGCGGAAACTATGGCTACACCTTC,CAWSWDGGNYGYTF
TRBJ2-5,.,TRBV11-2,many,TGTGCCAGCAGCCCCAATGAACGTCGAGGGAGTACGAAGACCCAGTACTTC,CASSPNERRGSTKTQYF
TRBJ2-5,.,TRBV19,many,TGTGCCAGTAGTACGACGGAACAAGAGACCCAGTACTTC,CASSTTEQETQYF
TRBJ2-7,TRBD2,TRBV5-1,many,TGCGCCAGCAGCTGGAGTAGGGAGGGCCTTCGCGAGCAGTACTTC,CASSWSREGLREQYF
TRBJ2-1,TRBD2,TRBV4-1,once,TGCGCCAGCAGCCGTCCCCCCCCGGGACTAGCGGCCAATGAGCAGTTCTTC,CASSRPPPGLAANEQFF
TRBJ2-5,TRBD1,TRBV5-8,many,TGTGCCAGCAGCACCGGACAGGGATACGAGACCCAGTACTTC,CASSTGQGYETQYF
TRBJ1-1,.,TRBV12-3/TRBV12-4,.,TGTGCCAGCACCCCTTGGGGGGATGGCGACACTGAAGCTTTCTTT,CASTPWGDGDTEAFF
TRBJ2-1,.,TRBV28,.,TGTGCCAGCAGCCCCCCCACCCAAATCTACAATGAGCAGTTCTTC,CASSPPTQIYNEQFF
TRBJ2-7,.,TRBV10-3,few,TGTGCCATCAGTGCCGGCGAGCAGTACTTC,CAISAGEQYF
TRBJ1-2,TRBD1,TRBV5-1,.,TGCGCCAGCAGCGGAGCAGGGGGCGCCTCCTATGGCTACACCTTC,CASSGAGGASYGYTF
TRBJ2-5,.,TRBV5-1,many,TGCGCCAGCGGAGGAGGGAGGCAAGAGACCCAGTACTTC,CASGGGRQETQYF
TRBJ1-2,TRBD1,TRBV12-3/TRBV12-4,many,TGTGCCAGCACCTCGACAGGGGCTAACTATGGCTACACCTTC,CASTSTGANYGYTF
TRBJ2-1,.,TRBV24-1,.,TGTGCCACCAGTGAAGTAGCCCGTGGGGTCAATGAGCAGTTCTTC,CATSEVARGVNEQFF
TRBJ2-3,TRBD2,TRBV19,.,TGTGCCAGTAGAGGGAGACTAGCGGGATTAAGAGATACGCAGTATTTT,CASRGRLAGLRDTQYF
TRBJ1-2,.,TRBV29-1,many,TGCAGCGTTGAAGACAAGGAGGCCTACTATGGCTACACCTTC,CSVEDKEAYYGYTF
TRBJ1-5,.,TRBV6-2/TRBV6-3,few,TGTGCCAGCAGTTACGCTTTTGGCAATCAGCCCCAGCATTTT,CASSYAFGNQPQHF
TRBJ2-1,.,TRBV6-1,many,TGTGCCAGCAGGGGGGTTTGGAATGAGCAGTTCTTC,CASRGVWNEQFF
TRBJ2-3,.,TRBV30,many,TGTGCCTGGAGCGACACAGATACGCAGTATTTT,CAWSDTDTQYF
TRBJ2-5,.,TRBV29-1,many,TGCAGCGTCGTCTTTGGTGGGGAGACCCAGTACTTC,CSVVFGGETQYF
TRBJ1-2,.,TRBV10-3,.,TGTGCCATCAGTGACGGGGCTAACTATGGCTACACCTTC,CAISDGANYGYTF
TRBJ1-4,.,TRBV27,.,TGTGCCAGCGGACTCTACACAGGAGATGAAAAACTGTTTTTT,CASGLYTGDEKLFF
TRBJ2-1,TRBD2,TRBV4-1,few,TGCGCCAGCAGCAGACGGACTAGCGGCCGCTCCTACAATGAGCAGTTCTTC,CASSRRTSGRSYNEQFF
TRBJ2-3,.,TRBV14,many,TGTGCCAGCAGCCAAGGGTCTAGCACAGATACGCAGTATTTT,CASSQGSSTDTQYF
TRBJ2-3,.,TRBV19,few,TGTGCCAGTAGTATTCAGGGAGGAGGTACGCAGTATTTT,CASSIQGGGTQYF
TRBJ2-7,.,TRBV6-2/TRBV6-3,many,TGTGCCAGCAGTTACTCAGGGGCAAACTCCTACGAGCAGTACTTC,CASSYSGANSYEQYF
TRBJ2-2,TRBD1,TRBV19,few,TGTGCCAGTAGTACGGGGACAGGGTCCGGGGAGCTGTTTTTT,CASSTGTGSGELFF
TRBJ2-5,TRBD1,TRBV2,.,TGTGCCAGGACCGGGACAGGGGGAGGAAAGACCCAGTACTTC,CARTGTGGGKTQYF
TRBJ2-2,.,TRBV11-2,many,TGTGCCAGCAGCTTAGATCAAGGCAGGGAGCTGTTTTTT,CASSLDQGRELFF
TRBJ2-4,.,TRBV20-1,many,TGCAGTGCTAGAGATCCTTCAGGGGATGGTGACATTCAGTACTTC,CSARDPSGDGDIQYF
TRBJ1-5,.,TRBV28,.,TGTGCCAGCAGTTTTATTAGGACGGTCAAAGGGCTAGGGAATCAGCCCCAGCATTTT,CASSFIRTVKGLGNQPQHF
TRBJ2-6,.,TRBV19,.,TGTGCCAGTAGTACATACAGGGTCTCTGGGGCCAACGTCCTGACTTTC,CASSTYRVSGANVLTF
TRBJ2-1,.,TRBV3-1,many,TGTGCCAGCAGCCTCCATTCCGGCAACAATGAGCAGTTCTTC,CASSLHSGNNEQFF